A selection of T cell receptor beta chains follows, all from one sample in a study of graft-versus-host responses after intestinal transplantation. Assay used: immunoSEQ multiplex PCR; TCRdb lists only in-frame clones, some missing. This table holds some 25,000 clones, approximately 96% found once. Sequenced material: PBMCs, taken just over 29 days after intestinal transplant. The receptors were sampled from a human patient who received an intestinal transplant, so some T cells may come from the graft donor. CDR3s include the opening cysteine and the closing phenylalanine or tryptophan. The order of the fields is D gene, V gene, J gene, clone size, CDR3 DNA, CDR3 protein. D genes are given only for firm matches. Some rows mark clone size as missing; the rest say once, few, many or name a class of expanded clone.

-	TRBV7-9	TRBJ2-1	-	TGTGCCAGCAGCGAATTAGTGACCTACAATGAGCAGTTCTTC	CASSELVTYNEQFF
-	TRBV11-2	TRBJ2-7	-	TGTGCCAGCAGCTCCAACCCCGGCAGGGGAGAGTACGAGCAGTACTTC	CASSSNPGRGEYEQYF
TRBD2	TRBV2	TRBJ2-1	once	TGTGCCAGCAGTGAACCCCCCCTAGCGGGAGATTCCTACAATGAGCAGTTCTTC	CASSEPPLAGDSYNEQFF
-	TRBV5-1	TRBJ2-1	-	TGCGCCAGCAGCTTGGCCGGGACGCCTACAATGAATCAGTTCTTC	CASSLAGTPTMNQFF
-	TRBV27	TRBJ1-4	once	TGTGCCAGCAGAAAACAGGGCGCTGAAAAACTGTTTTTT	CASRKQGAEKLFF
-	TRBV4-1	TRBJ2-2	-	TGCGCCAGCAGCCAGGACCGGAACAAGAACACCGGGGAGCTGTTTTTT	CASSQDRNKNTGELFF
TRBD2	TRBV5-1	TRBJ2-2	-	TGCGCCAGCAGTCCTACACTAGCGGGCCCGAACACCGGGGAGCTGTTTTTT	CASSPTLAGPNTGELFF
-	TRBV7-9	TRBJ1-2	once	TGTGCCAGCAGCTCTGCCAATGACAGAAACTATGGCTACACCTTC	CASSSANDRNYGYTF
-	TRBV28	TRBJ2-2	-	TGTGCCAGCAGTCCCCCGGGGTTGATCACCGGGGAGCTGTTTTTT	CASSPPGLITGELFF
TRBD1	TRBV6-5	TRBJ1-1	once	TGTGCCAGCAGCACGGGACAGTTGAACACTGAAGCTTTCTTT	CASSTGQLNTEAFF
TRBD2	TRBV10-1	TRBJ2-1	-	TGCGCCAGCAGTGAGTCGCGGGGGAATGAGCAGTTCTTC	CASSESRGNEQFF
-	TRBV5-1	TRBJ1-4	-	TGCGCCAGCAGCTTGGATGGTGCCCCGGTAGGGAAACTGTTTTTT	CASSLDGAPVGKLFF
-	TRBV19	TRBJ1-2	-	TGTGCCATCGAAGTGGGTAATGGCTACACCTTC	CAIEVGNGYTF
TRBD1	TRBV28	TRBJ1-1	-	TGTGCCAGCAGGCCTGACAGGGGTAATTTGGGGAACACTGAAGCTTTCTTT	CASRPDRGNLGNTEAFF
-	TRBV10-2	TRBJ1-3	-	TGCGCCAGCAGTGACAGGTTCTCTGGAAACACCATATATTTT	CASSDRFSGNTIYF
-	TRBV4-1	TRBJ2-7	-	TGCGCCAGCAGCCAAGATTGGCGCGAGCAGTACTTC	CASSQDWREQYF
-	TRBV2	TRBJ1-2	-	TGTGCCAGCAGGGAAAGCTATGGCTACACCTTC	CASRESYGYTF
TRBD2	TRBV9	TRBJ2-3	once	TGTGCCAGCAGCGTAGCATTTCGGGAGGGTAGCACAGATACGCAGTATTTT	CASSVAFREGSTDTQYF
-	TRBV19	TRBJ1-1	-	TGTGCCAGTATAGGAGGGTTATTTAACACTGAAGCTTTCTTT	CASIGGLFNTEAFF
TRBD1	TRBV5-4	TRBJ2-1	-	TGTGCCAGCAGCCCCTCGGGACAGGGCAACAATGAGCAGTTCTTC	CASSPSGQGNNEQFF
TRBD2	TRBV5-6	TRBJ2-3	once	TGTGCCAGCAGCCCCGGGACTAGTAAATTGGGACCGCAGTATTTT	CASSPGTSKLGPQYF
TRBD2	TRBV2	TRBJ2-1	once	TGTGCCAGCAGTACGACTAGCGGGAGGAAGGATGAGCAGTTCTTC	CASSTTSGRKDEQFF